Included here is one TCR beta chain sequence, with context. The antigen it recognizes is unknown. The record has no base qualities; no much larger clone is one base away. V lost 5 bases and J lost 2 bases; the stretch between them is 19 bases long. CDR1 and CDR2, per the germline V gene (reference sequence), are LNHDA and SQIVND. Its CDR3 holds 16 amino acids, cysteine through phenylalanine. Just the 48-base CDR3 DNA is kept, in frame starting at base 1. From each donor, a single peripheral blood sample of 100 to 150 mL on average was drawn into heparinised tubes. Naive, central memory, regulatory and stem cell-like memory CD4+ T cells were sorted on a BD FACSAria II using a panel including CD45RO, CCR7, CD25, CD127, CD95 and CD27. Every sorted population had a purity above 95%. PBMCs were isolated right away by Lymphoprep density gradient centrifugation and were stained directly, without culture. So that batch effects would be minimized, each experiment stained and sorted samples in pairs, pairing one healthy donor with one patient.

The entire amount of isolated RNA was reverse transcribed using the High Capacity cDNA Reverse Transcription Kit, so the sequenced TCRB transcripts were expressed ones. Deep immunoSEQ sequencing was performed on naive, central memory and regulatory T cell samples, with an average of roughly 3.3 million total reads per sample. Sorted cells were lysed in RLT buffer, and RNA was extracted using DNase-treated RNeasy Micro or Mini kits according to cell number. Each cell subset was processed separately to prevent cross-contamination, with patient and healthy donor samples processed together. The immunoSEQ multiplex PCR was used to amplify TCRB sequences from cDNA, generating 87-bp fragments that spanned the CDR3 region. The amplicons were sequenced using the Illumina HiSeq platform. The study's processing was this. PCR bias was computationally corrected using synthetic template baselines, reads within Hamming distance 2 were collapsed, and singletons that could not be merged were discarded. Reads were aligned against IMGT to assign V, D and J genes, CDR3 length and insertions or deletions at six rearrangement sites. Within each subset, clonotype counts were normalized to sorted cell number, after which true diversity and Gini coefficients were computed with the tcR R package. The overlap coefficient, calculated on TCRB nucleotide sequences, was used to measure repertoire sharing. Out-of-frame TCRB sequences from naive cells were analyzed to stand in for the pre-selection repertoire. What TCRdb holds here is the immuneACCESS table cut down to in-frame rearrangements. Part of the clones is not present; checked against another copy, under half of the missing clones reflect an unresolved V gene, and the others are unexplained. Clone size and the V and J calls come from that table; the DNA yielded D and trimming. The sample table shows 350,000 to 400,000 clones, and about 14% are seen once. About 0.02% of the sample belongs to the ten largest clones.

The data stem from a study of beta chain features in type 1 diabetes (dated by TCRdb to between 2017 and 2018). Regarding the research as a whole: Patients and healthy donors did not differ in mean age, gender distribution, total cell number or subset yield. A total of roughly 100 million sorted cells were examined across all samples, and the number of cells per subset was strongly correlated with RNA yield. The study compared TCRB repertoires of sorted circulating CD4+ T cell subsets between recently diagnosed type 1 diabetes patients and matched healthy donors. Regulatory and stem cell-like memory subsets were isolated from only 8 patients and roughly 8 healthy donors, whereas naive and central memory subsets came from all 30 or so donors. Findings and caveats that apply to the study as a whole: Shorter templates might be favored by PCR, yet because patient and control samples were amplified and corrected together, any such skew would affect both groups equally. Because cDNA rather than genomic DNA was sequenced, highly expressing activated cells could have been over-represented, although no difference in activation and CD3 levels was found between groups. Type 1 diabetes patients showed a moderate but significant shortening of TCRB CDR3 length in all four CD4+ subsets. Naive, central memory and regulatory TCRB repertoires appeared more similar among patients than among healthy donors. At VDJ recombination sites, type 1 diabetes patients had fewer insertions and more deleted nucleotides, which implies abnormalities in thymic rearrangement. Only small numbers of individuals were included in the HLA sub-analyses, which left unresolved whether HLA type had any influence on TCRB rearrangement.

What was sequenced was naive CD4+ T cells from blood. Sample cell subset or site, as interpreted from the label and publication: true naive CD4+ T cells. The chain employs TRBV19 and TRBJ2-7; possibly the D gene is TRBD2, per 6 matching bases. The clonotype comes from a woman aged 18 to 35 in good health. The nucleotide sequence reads TGTGCCAGTAGTCACGGTGGGGGGAAATGGACCTACGAGCAGTACTTC. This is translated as CASSHGGGKWTYEQYF.